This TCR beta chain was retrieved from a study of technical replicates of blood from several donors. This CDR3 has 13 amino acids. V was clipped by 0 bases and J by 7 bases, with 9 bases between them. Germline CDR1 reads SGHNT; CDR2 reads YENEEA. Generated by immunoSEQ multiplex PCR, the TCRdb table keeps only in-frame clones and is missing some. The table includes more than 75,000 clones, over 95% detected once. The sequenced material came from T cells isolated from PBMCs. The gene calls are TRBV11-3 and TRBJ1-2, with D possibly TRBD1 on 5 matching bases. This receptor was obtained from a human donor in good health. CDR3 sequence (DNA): TGTGCCAGCAGCTTAGACGGGGGAGGTGGCTACACCTTC. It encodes CASSLDGGGGYTF.